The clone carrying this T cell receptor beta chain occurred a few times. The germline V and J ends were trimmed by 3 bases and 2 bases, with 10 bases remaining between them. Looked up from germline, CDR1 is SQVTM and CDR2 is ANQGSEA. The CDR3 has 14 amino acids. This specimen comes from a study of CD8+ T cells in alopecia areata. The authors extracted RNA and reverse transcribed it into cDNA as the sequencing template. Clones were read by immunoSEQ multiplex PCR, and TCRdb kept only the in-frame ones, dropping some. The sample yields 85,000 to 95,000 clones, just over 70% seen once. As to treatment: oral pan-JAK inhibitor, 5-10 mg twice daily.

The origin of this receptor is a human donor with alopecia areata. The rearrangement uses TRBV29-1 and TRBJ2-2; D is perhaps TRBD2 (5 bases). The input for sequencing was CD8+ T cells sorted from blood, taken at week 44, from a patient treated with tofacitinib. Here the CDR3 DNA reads TGCAGCGTTGAGCGAGGGAAAAACACCGGGGAGCTGTTTTTT. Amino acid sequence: CSVERGKNTGELFF.